The 22 T cell receptor beta chains presented below share a single source sample, sequenced in a study of T cell clonality in common variable immunodeficiency. Here immunoSEQ multiplex PCR was the method, and the copy in TCRdb shows in-frame clones only, minus some. Recorded here are some 16,000 clones, none singletons. These receptors have no known antigen. Study findings and constraints: Common variable immunodeficiency TCR beta sequences reportedly had fewer deletions and N-nucleotide insertions.

Material for sequencing was peripheral blood mononuclear cells. The source of these receptors is a human donor with common variable immunodeficiency.

The sample holds a few counts of this clone. The read falls 3 residues short of the CDR3 end, and the missing part is taken from the germline J gene. The chain recombines TRBV7-8 with TRBJ1-6, with D tentatively TRBD1 (6 bases). Germline V CDR1 and CDR2: SGHVS, FQNEAQ. V gave up 4 bases and J gave up 7 bases, with 8 bases separating them. The CDR3 length is 13 residues. The sequenced part of the CDR3 DNA is TGTGCCAGCAGCTCGGACAGAAATTCACCC. Its translation: CASSSDRNSP. The full CDR3 sequence reads CASSSDRNSPLHF.

In this sample, this clone turned up a few times. The read falls 3 residues short of the CDR3 end, and the missing part is taken from the germline J gene. The gene calls are TRBV6-1 and TRBJ1-4; perhaps TRBD1 as D (6 bases). Germline assignment: CDR1 MNHNS and CDR2 SASEGT. CDR3 length equals 13 residues. The V and J ends lost 4 bases and 6 bases respectively, with 9 bases between them. CDR3 DNA, as far as it was read: TGTGCCAGCAGTGCATACAGGGATGAAAAA. Protein product: CASSAYRDEK. The CDR3, in full, reads CASSAYRDEKLFF.

Details on this clone: The CDR3 end is not reached by the read, which stops 3 residues before it; the germline J gene fills it in. This CDR3 is also generated by other DNA sequences in the sample. The chain uses TRBV18 and TRBJ2-7, with 7 positions matching TRBD1. The CDR3 has 15 residues. Trimming took 5 bases from V and 1 from J; bases not matched to a gene: 8. Germline V lookup: CDR1 KGHSH, CDR2 LQKENI. The covered CDR3 bases are TGTGCCAGCTCATCCCCCTCGACAGGGTCCTACGAG. Encoded protein: CASSSPSTGSYE. The complete CDR3 sequence is CASSSPSTGSYEQYF.

On this clone: Coverage ceases 3 residues before the CDR3 finishes, and the germline J gene fills in the end. The genes are TRBV2 and TRBJ1-1; the D gene is possibly TRBD1 (5 bases). Per germline, CDR1 SNHLY and CDR2 FYNNEI. CDR3 length: 13 amino acids. The sequenced CDR3 bases are TGTGCCAGCAGTCCGACCGGGGGGATCCAA. It translates to CASSPTGGIQ. The full-length CDR3 reads as CASSPTGGIQAFF. The whole variable domain, remainder taken from reference TRBV2 and TRBJ1-1, is EPEVTQTPSHQVTQMGQEVILRCVPISNHLYFYWYRQILGQKVEFLVSFYNNEISEKSEIFDDQFSVERPDGSNFTLKIRSTKLEDSAMYFCASSPTGGIQAFFGQGTRLTVV.

Turning to this clone: Read data end 3 residues before the CDR3 end; the end is taken from the germline J gene. The chain carries TRBV7-6 and TRBJ2-7, with a weak D call TRBD2 (5 bases). CDR1 SGHVS and CDR2 FNYEAQ come from the germline V gene. Trimming pared 5 bases from V and 2 bases from J, leaving 19 bases between. The CDR3 covers 16 residues. CDR3 DNA, as far as it was read: TGTGCCAGCAGCCAGCCCCTAGCTAGCCAACCCTACGAG. Its translation is CASSQPLASQPYE. The CDR3 as a whole reads CASSQPLASQPYEQYF.

Concerning this clone itself: The DNA ends 3 residues before the CDR3 does, and the rest of the CDR3 is filled in from the germline J gene. V is TRBV7-8 and J is TRBJ1-1; possibly TRBD1 for D (5 bases). This CDR3 has 14 residues. Germline CDR1 SGHVS, CDR2 FQNEAQ. Trimming pared 5 bases from V and 2 bases from J, leaving 12 bases between. CDR3 bases read: TGTGCCAGCAGCGGTCAGGGCGGAAACACTGAA. Amino acid sequence: CASSGQGGNTE. The full CDR3 reads CASSGQGGNTEAFF.

This clone came up a few times. The read is 3 residues too short to cover the CDR3 end, so that end is filled in from the germline J gene. V usage is TRBV18 and J usage is TRBJ2-3; 7 nucleotides agree with TRBD2. The CDR3 length is 16 residues. Germline V lookup: CDR1 KGHSH, CDR2 LQKENI. The junction had 6 bases not matched to a gene; V was cut back by 1 base and J by 2 bases. The CDR3 region is CASSPQTGGFTDTQYF. The CDR3 DNA, read in part, is TGTGCCAGCTCACCACAGACGGGGGGATTCACAGATACG.

About this clone: The DNA ends 3 residues before the CDR3 does, and the rest of the CDR3 is filled in from the germline J gene. The chain couples TRBV19 to TRBJ1-1; TRBD1 aligns across 8 bases. The CDR3 runs 14 residues. V gave up 5 bases and J gave up 4 bases; unmatched junction bases: 6. Looked up from germline, CDR1 is LNHDA and CDR2 is SQIVND (reference sequence). The CDR3 protein is CASSFGTGVTEAFF. The part of the CDR3 DNA that was read is TGTGCCAGTAGTTTCGGGACAGGTGTCACTGAA.

Comment on this clone: The read halts 3 residues ahead of the CDR3 end, with the missing end drawn from the germline J gene. V and J are TRBV5-1 and TRBJ2-5, with TRBD1 identical over 9 bases. CDR1 SGHRS and CDR2 YFSETQ come from the germline V gene. CDR3 length: 17 residues. V lost 2 bases, J lost 5 bases, and 13 bases stayed unmatched. This chain's CDR3 is CASSFSKLQGARETQYF. Partial CDR3 DNA: TGCGCCAGCAGCTTCTCTAAGCTACAGGGGGCCCGGGAGACC.

With regard to this clone: Sequencing ends 3 residues short of the CDR3 end; the germline J gene provides the rest. The chain carries TRBV19 and TRBJ2-1, with 11 positions matching TRBD1. Trimming took 7 bases from V and 7 from J; bases not matched to a gene: 3. Germline CDR1 and CDR2: LNHDA and SQIVND (reference sequence). The CDR3 has 13 residues. This CDR3 is CASKGTGGNEQFF. The CDR3 DNA, read in part, is TGTGCCAGTAAGGGGACAGGGGGGAATGAG.

This clone was detected a few times. The missing CDR3 end, 3 residues past where the read stops, is filled in from the germline J gene. The V and J genes are TRBV7-3 and TRBJ2-5, with 11 bases matching TRBD2. The CDR3 consists of 18 residues. The V segment lost 2 bases and the J segment 5 bases; nucleotides outside the gene matches: 13. Germline V CDR1 and CDR2: SGHTA, FQGTGA. The CDR3 sequence is CASSLSDGLAGGWETQYF. The DNA read from the CDR3 is TGTGCCAGCAGCTTATCGGATGGGCTAGCGGGGGGTTGGGAGACC.

This clone has at least ten counts. Read sequence stops 3 residues before the CDR3 end, and the germline J gene provides the missing end. The genes are TRBV20-1 and TRBJ2-5; possible D gene TRBD2, 6 bases. The CDR3 spans 13 residues. V was clipped by 3 bases and J by 1 base, with 9 bases between them. The germline V gene encodes CDR1 DFQATT and CDR2 SNEGSKA (reference sequence). The CDR3 region is CSARTSPQETQYF. The part of the CDR3 DNA that was read is TGCAGTGCTAGGACTAGTCCCCAAGAGACC.

In regard to this clone: The missing CDR3 end, 3 residues past where the read stops, is filled in from the germline J gene. J is TRBJ2-1 and V is TRBV6-2 or TRBV6-3; a weak D match, TRBD2 (7 bases). CDR1 is MNHEY, CDR2 SVGEGT, per germline. This CDR3 is built from 15 residues. V shed 2 bases and J shed 3 bases, with 11 bases lying between them. The CDR3 reads CASSYVGGLYNEQFF. Incomplete CDR3 DNA: TGTGCCAGCAGTTACGTGGGGGGGCTCTACAATGAG.

This clone was picked up a small number of times. The CDR3 DNA, read in part, is TGCAGTGCGCTAGCGGACGAG. Translation: CSALADE. The complete CDR3 sequence is CSALADEQYF. The V and J genes are TRBV20-1 and TRBJ2-7, with TRBD2 identical over 7 bases. The missing CDR3 end, 3 residues past where the read stops, is filled in from the germline J gene. CDR1 is DFQATT, CDR2 SNEGSKA, per germline (reference sequence). The CDR3 spans 10 residues. V lost 6 bases to trimming and J lost 5 bases; unmatched junction nucleotides: 1.

This clone was counted a few times. The read terminates 3 residues ahead of where the CDR3 ends, so the germline J gene completes it. The genes are TRBV19 and TRBJ2-5, with 8 bases lining up with TRBD1. V shed 5 bases and J 5 bases; nucleotides not matched to a gene: 10. The length of the CDR3 is 15 residues. Per the germline V gene, CDR1 is LNHDA and CDR2 is SQIVND (reference sequence). Partial CDR3 DNA: TGTGCCAGTAGTCTTTATACAGGGGGAACGGAGACC. Amino acid sequence: CASSLYTGGTET. The entire CDR3 sequence reads CASSLYTGGTETQYF.

There are a few counts of this clone. CDR3 sequence: CASSSRQGHNYGYTF. Partial CDR3 DNA: TGTGCCAGCAGCTCCCGACAGGGGCATAACTATGGC. The chain recombines TRBV7-6 with TRBJ1-2; 8 bases align to TRBD1. Read data end 3 residues before the CDR3 end; the end is taken from the germline J gene. V dropped 4 bases and J dropped 1; count of bases not matched to a gene: 5. CDR1 is SGHVS and CDR2 is FNYEAQ in the germline V gene. This CDR3 comprises 15 residues.

This clone has just a few counts. The read ends 3 residues before the CDR3 terminus; that terminus is restored from the germline J gene. This rearrangement joins TRBV7-3 to TRBJ2-5; 12 nucleotides agree with TRBD2. The ends lost 6 bases at V and 4 bases at J; junction bases unmatched: 6. The CDR3 has 15 residues. Germline lookup yields CDR1 SGHTA and CDR2 FQGTGA. The DNA read from the CDR3 is TGTGCCAGCAGTCCTAGCGGGGGGGCTTTAGAGACC. Translation gives CASSPSGGALET. The CDR3 as a whole reads CASSPSGGALETQYF.

With regard to this clone: The read stops 3 residues short of the end of the CDR3; the missing end is completed from the germline J gene. The chain combines TRBV19 with TRBJ1-1; no definite D call. The V end was cut by 3 bases, the J end by 3 bases, with 8 bases between. Germline CDR1 LNHDA, CDR2 SQIVND (reference sequence). CDR3 length: 13 residues. CDR3 residues: CASSISKDTEAFF. Incomplete CDR3 DNA: TGTGCCAGTAGTATCTCGAAGGACACTGAA.

In regard to this clone: The sequence runs out 3 residues before the end of the CDR3; the remainder is reconstructed from the germline J gene. V gene TRBV7-2 combines with J gene TRBJ2-7; D gene uncertain. Germline V gene sequence: CDR1 SGHTA, CDR2 FQGNSA. The CDR3 extends over 13 amino acids. V was trimmed by 3 bases and J by 5 bases, leaving 11 bases between them. CDR3 bases read: TGTGCCAGCAGCTTCTCTAGTCCTAACGAG. Translation gives CASSFSSPNE. The whole CDR3 protein reads CASSFSSPNEQYF.

CDR3 DNA (partial): TGTGCCAGCAGCTTAGGGGACAGGGTATGGCAGCCC. Its translation: CASSLGDRVWQP. The entire CDR3 sequence reads CASSLGDRVWQPQHF. J is TRBJ1-5 and V is TRBV7-2; the match to TRBD1 covers 9 bases. The read terminates 3 residues ahead of where the CDR3 ends, so the germline J gene completes it. Germline CDR1 SGHTA, CDR2 FQGNSA. Losses at the gene ends were 1 base for V and 7 bases for J; bases not matched to a gene: 5. This CDR3 spans 15 amino acids.

This clone was recorded a few times. The DNA ends 3 residues before the CDR3 does, and the rest of the CDR3 is filled in from the germline J gene. The chain recombines TRBV7-8 with TRBJ2-5; 7 nucleotides agree with TRBD2. The CDR3 runs to 13 residues. Per the germline V gene, CDR1 is SGHVS and CDR2 is FQNEAQ. The V and J ends lost 5 bases and 3 bases, in that order; junction bases with no gene match: 3. This CDR3 is CASSRGRKETQYF. The CDR3 bases that were read are TGTGCCAGCAGCCGCGGGAGAAAAGAGACC.

In its sample, this clone was seen a few times. The CDR3 end is not reached by the read, which stops 3 residues before it; the germline J gene fills it in. The V gene is TRBV2, the J gene TRBJ2-5; D is undetermined. Per the germline V gene, CDR1 is SNHLY and CDR2 is FYNNEI. This CDR3 spans 12 amino acids. Trimming left V 2 bases short and J 7 bases short, with 8 bases between. The CDR3 sequence: CASSESPPTQYF. The sequenced CDR3 bases are TGTGCCAGCAGTGAAAGCCCTCCGACC. Full variable domain (rest looked up from reference TRBV2 and TRBJ2-5): EPEVTQTPSHQVTQMGQEVILRCVPISNHLYFYWYRQILGQKVEFLVSFYNNEISEKSEIFDDQFSVERPDGSNFTLKIRSTKLEDSAMYFCASSESPPTQYFGPGTRLLVL.